This TCR beta chain derives from a study of T cells after yellow fever vaccination. Findings and limits, study-wide: After the booster, over 95% of CD4 and roughly nine tenths of CD8 primary-response clones were re-detected. FACS-sorted repertoires might harbor abundant contaminating clonotypes from the bulk population.

Using its own MiXCR run on the 5' RACE reads, TCRdb lists one record per CDR3 protein. The repertoire holds 150,000 to 200,000 distinct CDR3 sequences, with approximately 10% as singletons. The CDR3 is 11 amino acids. The V and J ends lost 6 bases and 6 bases respectively, with 5 bases between them. Germline V lookup: CDR1 MNHEY, CDR2 SVGEGT. Points on this clonotype: Its antigen is not known.

The receptor's source is a man aged 18 to 30 who received the YFV17D yellow fever vaccine. Sequences were derived from CD8+ T cells sorted from PBMCs, sampled 15 days after the yellow fever booster vaccination. The genes are TRBV6-2 or TRBV6-3 and TRBJ2-2, with D uncertain. The chain's CDR3 is CASRRPGELFF. The CDR3 DNA reads as TGTGCCAGCAGAAGACCCGGGGAGCTGTTTTTT.